What follows describes a single TCR beta chain. The CDR3 is 15 amino acids. The V and J ends lost 4 bases and 4 bases, in that order; junction bases with no gene match: 6. Germline loops: CDR1 LGHNA, CDR2 YNFKEQ. The source of the sample is a study of blood T cell repertoires in COVID-19. TCRdb's copy holds only in-frame clones and misses some; the assay was immunoSEQ multiplex PCR. The data contain over 90,000 clones, 80% to 95% of them singletons. The chain joins TRBV4-2 to TRBJ1-5, with TRBD1 matching 8 bases. The material sequenced was peripheral blood. The origin of this receptor is a woman in her forties or fifties with COVID-19, enrolled during active disease. In DNA, the CDR3 is TGTGCCAGCAGCCCCTCACAGGGGGAGAATCAGCCCCAGCATTTT. Encoded protein: CASSPSQGENQPQHF.